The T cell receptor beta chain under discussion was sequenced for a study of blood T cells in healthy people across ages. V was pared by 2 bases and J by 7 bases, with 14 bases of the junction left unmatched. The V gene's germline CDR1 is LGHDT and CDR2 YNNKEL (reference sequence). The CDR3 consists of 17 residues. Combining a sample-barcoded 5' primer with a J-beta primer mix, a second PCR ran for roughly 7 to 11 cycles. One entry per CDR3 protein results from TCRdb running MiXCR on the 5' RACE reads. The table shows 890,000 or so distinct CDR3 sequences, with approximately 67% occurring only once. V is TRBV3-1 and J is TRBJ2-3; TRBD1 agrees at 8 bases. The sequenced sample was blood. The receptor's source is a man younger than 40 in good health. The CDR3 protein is CASSQTPGTGDLYTQYF. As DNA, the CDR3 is TGTGCCAGCAGCCAAACCCCCGGGACAGGAGACCTCTATACGCAGTATTTT.